This TCR beta chain was sequenced for a study of blood T cells in healthy people across ages. This clonotype has only a few counts. The antigen is undetermined. The study, taken as a whole, reports: Older age coincided with a roughly linear decline in TCR beta diversity per million T cells. The donors' CMV status was not determined, possibly confounding changes in expanded clonotypes. A strong correlation was seen between TCR beta diversity and naive T cell percentage.

In germline, CDR1 is DFQATT, CDR2 SNEGSKA (reference sequence). The trim removed 6 bases at V and 10 bases at J, leaving 12 bases unmatched. This CDR3 spans 14 amino acids. Total RNA extracted from each sample amounted to at least 6 micrograms. For the second PCR, which ran for roughly 7 to 11 cycles, a sample-barcoded 5' primer and a J-beta primer mix were used. TCRdb itself ran the 5' RACE reads through MiXCR, one entry per CDR3 protein. The data contain about 1.6 million distinct CDR3 sequences, approximately 32% of them singletons. The gene calls are TRBV20-1 and TRBJ2-1, with 10 bases that match TRBD2. Sequenced input: blood. The clonotype comes from a woman younger than 45 in good health. Here the CDR3 reads CSARSGRAASEQFF. CDR3 DNA: TGCAGTGCCCGGAGCGGGAGGGCCGCTAGCGAGCAGTTCTTC.